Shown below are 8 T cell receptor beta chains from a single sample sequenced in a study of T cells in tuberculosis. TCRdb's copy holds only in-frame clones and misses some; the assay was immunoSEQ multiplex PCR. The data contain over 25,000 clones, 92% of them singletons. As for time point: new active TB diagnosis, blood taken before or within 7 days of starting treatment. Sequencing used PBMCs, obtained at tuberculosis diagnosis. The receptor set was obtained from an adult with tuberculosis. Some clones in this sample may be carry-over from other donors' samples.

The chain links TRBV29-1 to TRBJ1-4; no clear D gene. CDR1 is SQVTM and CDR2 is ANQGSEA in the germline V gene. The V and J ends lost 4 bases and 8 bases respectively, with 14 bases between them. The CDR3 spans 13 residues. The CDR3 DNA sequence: TGCAGCGTTGTCGGGAGCCAAGGGGAAAAACTGTTTTTT. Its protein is CSVVGSQGEKLFF.

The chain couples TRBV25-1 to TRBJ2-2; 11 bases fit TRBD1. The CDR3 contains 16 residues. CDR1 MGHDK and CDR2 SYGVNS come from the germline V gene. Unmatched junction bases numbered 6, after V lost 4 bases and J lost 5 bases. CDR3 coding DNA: TGTGCCAGCAGTGCCCAGTGGGACAGGGGGACCGGGGAGCTGTTTTTT. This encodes CASSAQWDRGTGELFF.

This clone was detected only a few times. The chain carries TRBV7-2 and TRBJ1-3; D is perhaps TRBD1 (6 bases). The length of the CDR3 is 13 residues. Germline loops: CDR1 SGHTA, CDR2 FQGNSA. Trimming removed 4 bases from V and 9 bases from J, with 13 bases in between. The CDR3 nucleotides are TGTGCCAGCAGCTCCAGGGGTGTTGGCACCATATATTTT. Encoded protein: CASSSRGVGTIYF.

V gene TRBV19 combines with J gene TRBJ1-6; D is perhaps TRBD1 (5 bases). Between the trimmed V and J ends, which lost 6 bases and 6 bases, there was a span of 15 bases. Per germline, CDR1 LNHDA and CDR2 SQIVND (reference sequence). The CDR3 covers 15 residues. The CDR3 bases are TGTGCCAGTAGCCCCATCGGGGGGTTTAATTCACCCCTCCACTTT. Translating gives CASSPIGGFNSPLHF.

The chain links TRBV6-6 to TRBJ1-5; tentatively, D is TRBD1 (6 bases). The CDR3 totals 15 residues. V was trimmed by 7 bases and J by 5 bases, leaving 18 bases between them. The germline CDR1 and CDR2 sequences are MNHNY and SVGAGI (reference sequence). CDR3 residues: CASTSRGGPYQPQHF. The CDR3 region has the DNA TGTGCCAGCACCTCTAGGGGGGGCCCTTATCAGCCCCAGCATTTT.

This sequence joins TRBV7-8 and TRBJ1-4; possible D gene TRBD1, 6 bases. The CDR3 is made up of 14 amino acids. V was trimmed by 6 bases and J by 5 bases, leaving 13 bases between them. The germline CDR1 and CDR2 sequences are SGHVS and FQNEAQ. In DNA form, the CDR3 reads TGTGCCAGCAGTTACCGGGGACACAATGAAAAACTGTTTTTT. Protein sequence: CASSYRGHNEKLFF.

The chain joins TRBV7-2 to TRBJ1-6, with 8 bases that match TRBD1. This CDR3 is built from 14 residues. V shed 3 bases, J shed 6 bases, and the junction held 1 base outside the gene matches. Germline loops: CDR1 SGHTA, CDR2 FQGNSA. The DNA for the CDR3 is TGTGCCAGCAGCTTGACAGGGGTTAATTCACCCCTCCACTTT. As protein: CASSLTGVNSPLHF.

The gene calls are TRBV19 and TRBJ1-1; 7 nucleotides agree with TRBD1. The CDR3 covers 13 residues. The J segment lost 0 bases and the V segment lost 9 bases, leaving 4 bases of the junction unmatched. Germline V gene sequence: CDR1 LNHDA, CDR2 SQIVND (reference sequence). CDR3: CASLGQMNTEAFF. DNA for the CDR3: TGTGCCAGCCTGGGACAGATGAACACTGAAGCTTTCTTT. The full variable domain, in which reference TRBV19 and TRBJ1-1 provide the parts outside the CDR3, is DGGITQSPKYLFRKEGQNVTLSCEQNLNHDAMYWYRQDPGQGLRLIYYSQIVNDFQKGDIAEGYSVSREKKESFPLTVTSAQKNPTAFYLCASLGQMNTEAFFGQGTRLTVV.